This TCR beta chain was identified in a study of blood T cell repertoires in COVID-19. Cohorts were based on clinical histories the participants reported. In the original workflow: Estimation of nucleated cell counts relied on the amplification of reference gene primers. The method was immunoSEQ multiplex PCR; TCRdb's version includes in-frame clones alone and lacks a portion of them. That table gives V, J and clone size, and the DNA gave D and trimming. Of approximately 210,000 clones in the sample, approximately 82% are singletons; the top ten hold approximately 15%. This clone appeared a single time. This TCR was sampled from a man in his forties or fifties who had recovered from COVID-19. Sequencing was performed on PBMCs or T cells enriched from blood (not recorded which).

CDR3 in amino acids: CASSPLTGNTEAFF. In DNA, the CDR3 is TGTGCCAGCTCACCATTGACGGGGAACACTGAAGCTTTCTTT. The V gene is TRBV18, the J gene TRBJ1-1; D uncertain. Trimming stripped 2 bases from V and 1 base from J, with 8 bases between. Germline V CDR1 and CDR2: KGHSH, LQKENI. This CDR3 is 14 amino acids long.